The 6 T cell receptor beta chains in this list originate from one sample, sequenced in a study of regulatory T cells in long-lasting Graves disease. Time point of the sample: newly diagnosed GD, antithyroid drugs for less than 3 months. With RNA extracted from PBMCs as input, the TCR library was made. iRepertoire HTBI primers and Arm-PCR of CDR3 regions built TCR beta libraries. In TCRdb, the multiplex PCR reads were re-called with MiXCR into one record per CDR3 protein. Of 450,000 to 650,000 distinct CDR3 sequences in the sample, roughly 16% were seen once. The same specimen was also included in a second study, on T cells in Graves' hyperthyroidism and ophthalmopathy.

Sequences were derived from peripheral blood mononuclear cells (PBMCs), sampled at new diagnosis, from a patient treated with antithyroid drugs. These receptors originate from a woman aged 40 to 65 with Graves disease.

In this sample, this clonotype turned up many times. The CDR3 coding sequence is TGTGCCAGCAGCCAACCAGCCACAGGGGACTATGGCTACACCTTC. Encoded protein: CASSQPATGDYGYTF. The chain combines TRBV28 with TRBJ1-2; 7 bases align to TRBD1. This CDR3 spans 15 amino acids. V was clipped by 6 bases and J by 3 bases; unmatched bases: 10. Germline V gene data show CDR1 as MDHEN and CDR2 as SYDVKM.

This clonotype was detected ten times or more. This rearrangement joins TRBV7-9 to TRBJ2-2; TRBD1 aligns across 10 bases. The ends lost 5 bases at V and 1 base at J; junction bases unmatched: 4. The germline CDR1 and CDR2 sequences are SEHNR and FQNEAQ (reference sequence). CDR3 length: 16 residues. In DNA, the CDR3 is TGTGCCAGCAGCCCCTGGGACAGGGGGAACACCGGGGAGCTGTTTTTT. It specifies CASSPWDRGNTGELFF.

This clonotype was observed many times. This chain uses TRBV2 with TRBJ2-2, with D unclear. Germline V gives CDR1 SNHLY, CDR2 FYNNEI. The V end was cut by 4 bases, the J end by 2 bases, with 11 bases between. This CDR3 comprises 15 residues. This CDR3 reads CASSVWQANTGELFF. CDR3 DNA sequence: TGTGCCAGCAGTGTATGGCAGGCCAACACCGGGGAGCTGTTTTTT.

This clonotype showed up many times. CDR3 sequence (DNA): TGTGCCAGCAGAGCACAGGGAGGTCAGCCCCAGCATTTT. As protein: CASRAQGGQPQHF. This rearrangement joins TRBV12-3 or TRBV12-4 to TRBJ1-5, with a weak D call TRBD1 (6 bases). The CDR3 has 13 residues. Trimming left V 6 bases short and J 6 bases short, with 12 bases between.

The chain couples TRBV7-8 to TRBJ2-7; a weak D match, TRBD1 (5 bases). Germline V gene sequence: CDR1 SGHVS, CDR2 FQNEAQ. The CDR3 is 17 residues long. Trimming removed 4 bases from V and 5 bases from J, with 24 bases in between. The CDR3 DNA follows: TGTGCCAGCAGCTACCAGACCCTGATCGGCAGGGCCAACGAGCAGTACTTC. As protein: CASSYQTLIGRANEQYF.

This clonotype was counted between two and nine times. The chain recombines TRBV6-1 with TRBJ2-5; 10 positions agree with TRBD1. Germline CDR1 reads MNHNS; CDR2 reads SASEGT. After removal of 6 bases from V and 6 bases from J, the junction contained 4 bases not matched to a gene. The CDR3 totals 13 residues. The CDR3, as DNA: TGTGCCAGCAGCCGGGACAGGGGTCAGACCCAGTACTTC. This codes for CASSRDRGQTQYF.